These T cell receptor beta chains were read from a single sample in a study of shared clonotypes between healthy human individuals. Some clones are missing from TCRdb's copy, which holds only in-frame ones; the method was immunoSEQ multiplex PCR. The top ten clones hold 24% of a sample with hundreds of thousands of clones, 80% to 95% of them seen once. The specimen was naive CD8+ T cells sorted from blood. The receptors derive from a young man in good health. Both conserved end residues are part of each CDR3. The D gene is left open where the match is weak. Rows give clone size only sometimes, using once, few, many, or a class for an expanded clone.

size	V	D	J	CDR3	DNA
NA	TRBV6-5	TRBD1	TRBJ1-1	CASSWGTDEAFF	TGTGCCAGCAGTTGGGGGACAGATGAAGCTTTCTTT
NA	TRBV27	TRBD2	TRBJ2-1	CASSSPIELADNEQFF	TGTGCCAGCAGTTCCCCAATAGAACTAGCGGACAATGAGCAGTTCTTC
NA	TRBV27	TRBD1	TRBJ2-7	CASSVGGGSYEQYF	TGTGCCAGCAGTGTAGGGGGCGGCTCCTACGAGCAGTACTTC
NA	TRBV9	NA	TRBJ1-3	CASSAQTGSGNTIYF	TGTGCCAGCAGCGCCCAGACAGGCTCTGGAAACACCATATATTTT
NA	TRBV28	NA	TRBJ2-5	CASSNQRSQETQYF	TGTGCCAGCAGCAATCAAAGGTCCCAAGAGACCCAGTACTTC
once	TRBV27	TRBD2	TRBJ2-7	CASSLSSGGAREQYF	TGTGCCAGCAGTTTATCCTCGGGAGGGGCACGCGAGCAGTACTTC
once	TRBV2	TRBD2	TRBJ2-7	CASSEGASGTYEQYF	TGTGCCAGCAGTGAAGGGGCTAGCGGGACCTACGAGCAGTACTTC
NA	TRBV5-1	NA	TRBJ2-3	CASSPGTKRTDTQYF	TGCGCCAGCAGCCCCGGGACAAAACGCACAGATACGCAGTATTTT
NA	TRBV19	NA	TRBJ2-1	CASSTSYNEQFF	TGTGCCAGTAGTACCTCCTACAATGAGCAGTTCTTC
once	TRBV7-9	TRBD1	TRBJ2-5	CASSLARDRGQETQYF	TGTGCCAGCAGCTTAGCGCGGGACAGGGGGCAAGAGACCCAGTACTTC
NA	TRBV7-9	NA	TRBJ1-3	CASSLLGNTIYF	TGTGCCAGCAGCTTACTCGGAAACACCATATATTTT
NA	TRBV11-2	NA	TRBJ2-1	CASGASSYNEQFF	TGTGCCAGCGGGGCCAGCTCCTACAATGAGCAGTTCTTC
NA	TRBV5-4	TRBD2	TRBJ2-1	CASSFPGLSPYNEQFF	TGTGCCAGCAGCTTTCCGGGACTATCACCCTACAATGAGCAGTTCTTC
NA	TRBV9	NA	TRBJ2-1	CASSANPEGSSYNEQFF	TGTGCCAGCAGCGCCAACCCAGAAGGGAGCTCCTACAATGAGCAGTTCTTC
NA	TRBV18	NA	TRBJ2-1	CASSPPSRPNEQFF	TGTGCCAGCTCACCACCGTCTAGACCCAATGAGCAGTTCTTC
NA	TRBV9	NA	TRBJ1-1	CASRESTEAFF	TGTGCCAGCAGAGAGAGCACTGAAGCTTTCTTT
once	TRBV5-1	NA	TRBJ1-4	CASSLAAVQSNEKLFF	TGCGCCAGCAGCTTGGCCGCGGTACAGAGTAATGAAAAACTGTTTTTT
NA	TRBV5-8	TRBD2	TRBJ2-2	CASRDWRGDFSNTGELFF	TGTGCCAGCAGAGACTGGCGGGGGGATTTTTCGAACACCGGGGAGCTGTTTTTT
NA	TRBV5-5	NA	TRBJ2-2	CASSFSPATGELFF	TGTGCCAGCAGCTTTTCTCCGGCCACCGGGGAGCTGTTTTTT
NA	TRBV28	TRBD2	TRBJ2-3	CAIEREGHLDTQYF	TGTGCCATTGAGCGGGAGGGCCATTTAGATACGCAGTATTTT
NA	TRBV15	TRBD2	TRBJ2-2	CATSGLAAGELFF	TGTGCCACCAGCGGGCTAGCGGCCGGGGAGCTGTTTTTT
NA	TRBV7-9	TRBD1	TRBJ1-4	CASSWNLRDRLRSNEKLFF	TGTGCCAGCAGCTGGAACCTCCGGGACAGGCTTAGGTCTAATGAAAAACTGTTTTTT
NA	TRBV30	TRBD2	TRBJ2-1	CAWQRLAGGSDEQFF	TGTGCCTGGCAACGACTAGCGGGAGGTAGTGATGAGCAGTTCTTC
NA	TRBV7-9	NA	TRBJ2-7	CASSLSEQSNDYEQYF	TGTGCCAGCAGCTTATCTGAGCAGAGCAATGACTACGAGCAGTACTTC
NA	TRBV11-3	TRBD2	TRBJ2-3	CASSLVAGVGDTQYF	TGTGCCAGCAGCTTAGTCGCGGGAGTGGGCGATACGCAGTATTTT
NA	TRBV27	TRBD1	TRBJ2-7	CASSPGQAGYEQYF	TGTGCCAGCAGTCCCGGACAGGCTGGTTACGAGCAGTACTTC
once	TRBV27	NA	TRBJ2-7	CASSPGYNYEQYF	TGTGCCAGCAGTCCCGGTTACAACTACGAGCAGTACTTC
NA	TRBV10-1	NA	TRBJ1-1	CASSESDLNEAFF	TGCGCCAGCAGTGAATCGGACCTAAATGAAGCTTTCTTT
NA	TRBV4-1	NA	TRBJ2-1	CASSQGVPGEQFF	TGCGCCAGCAGCCAAGGGGTCCCGGGAGAGCAGTTCTTC
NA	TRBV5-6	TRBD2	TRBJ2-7	CASSLGGLAGSPYEQYF	TGTGCCAGCAGCTTGGGGGGCCTAGCGGGATCTCCCTACGAGCAGTACTTC
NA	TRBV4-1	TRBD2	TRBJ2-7	CASSQASGSFDEQYF	TGCGCCAGCAGCCAGGCTAGCGGGAGCTTCGACGAGCAGTACTTC
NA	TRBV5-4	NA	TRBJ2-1	CASSLGRGGNEQFF	TGTGCCAGCAGCCTAGGCCGAGGGGGGAATGAGCAGTTCTTC
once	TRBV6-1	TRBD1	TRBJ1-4	CASSVGTGPATNEKLFF	TGTGCCAGCAGTGTGGGGACAGGGCCTGCAACTAATGAAAAACTGTTTTTT
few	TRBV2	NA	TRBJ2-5	CASTRESYREETQYF	TGTGCCAGCACCAGGGAGTCGTATAGGGAAGAGACCCAGTACTTC
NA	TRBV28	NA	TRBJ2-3	CASSLQSTDTQYF	TGTGCCAGCAGTCTCCAAAGCACAGATACGCAGTATTTT
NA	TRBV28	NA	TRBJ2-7	CASQGGDTKSYEQYF	TGTGCCAGCCAGGGGGGGGACACGAAGTCCTACGAGCAGTACTTC
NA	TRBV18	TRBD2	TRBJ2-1	CASSPSTGGAYNEQFF	TGTGCCAGCTCACCCTCGACGGGGGGGGCCTACAATGAGCAGTTCTTC
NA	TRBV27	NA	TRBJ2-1	CASRALTSPADEQFF	TGTGCCAGCAGGGCGTTAACTAGCCCGGCCGATGAGCAGTTCTTC
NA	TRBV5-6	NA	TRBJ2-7	CASSLSSIRDYLTYEQYF	TGTGCCAGCAGCTTATCTTCTATCCGCGACTACCTAACCTACGAGCAGTACTTC
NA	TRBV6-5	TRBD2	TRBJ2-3	CASRGLAGTDTQYF	TGTGCCAGCCGCGGACTAGCTGGCACAGATACGCAGTATTTT
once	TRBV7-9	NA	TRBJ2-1	CASSPPQVGSEQFF	TGTGCCAGCAGCCCGCCTCAGGTCGGGAGTGAGCAGTTCTTC
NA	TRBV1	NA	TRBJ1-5	CTSSQTRTDSNQPQHF	TGCACCAGCAGCCAGACACGCACCGATAGCAATCAGCCCCAGCATTTT
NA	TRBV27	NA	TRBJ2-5	CASSPLLRGQETQYF	TGTGCCAGCAGTCCCCTATTAAGGGGGCAAGAGACCCAGTACTTC
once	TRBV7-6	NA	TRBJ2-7	CASGKVSDEQYF	TGTGCCTCCGGGAAAGTTTCCGACGAGCAGTACTTC
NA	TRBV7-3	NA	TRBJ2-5	CASSLNGRKQETQYF	TGTGCCAGCAGCTTAAATGGGCGGAAGCAAGAGACCCAGTACTTC
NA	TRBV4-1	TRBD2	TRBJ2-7	CASSPKPGTSGSYEQYF	TGCGCCAGCAGCCCTAAACCCGGGACTAGCGGATCCTACGAGCAGTACTTC